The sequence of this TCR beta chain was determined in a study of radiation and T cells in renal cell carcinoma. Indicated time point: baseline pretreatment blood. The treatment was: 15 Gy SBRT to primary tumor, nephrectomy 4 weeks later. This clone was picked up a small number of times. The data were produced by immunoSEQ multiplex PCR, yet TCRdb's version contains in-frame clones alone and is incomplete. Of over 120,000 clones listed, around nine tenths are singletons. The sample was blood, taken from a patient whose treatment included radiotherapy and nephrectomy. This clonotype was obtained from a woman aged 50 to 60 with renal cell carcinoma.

Here the CDR3 reads CASSEFRTDSNTEAFF. The CDR3 nucleotides read TGTGCCAGCTCGGAATTCAGGACAGACTCGAACACTGAAGCTTTCTTT. The gene calls are TRBV18 and TRBJ1-1, with D maybe TRBD1 (6 bases). CDR1 and CDR2 from the germline V gene are KGHSH and LQKENI. V dropped 6 bases and J dropped 1 base, with 18 bases sitting between them. The CDR3 runs to 16 residues.